This TCR beta chain was sequenced for a study of CD8+CD57+ T cells in acquired aplastic anemia. CDR1 MRHNA and CDR2 SNTAGT come from the germline V gene. The CDR3 runs to 14 residues. The ends lost 7 bases at V and 4 bases at J; junction bases unmatched: 8. The template used for profiling TCR beta VDJ and CDR3 was genomic DNA. One entry per CDR3 protein, called by TCRdb with MiXCR from the reads. The sample consists of more than 40,000 distinct CDR3 sequences, over 60% of them appearing once. The table lists this clonotype with a count of one. The receptor's source is a human donor in good health, serving as a control. The chain employs TRBV6-4 and TRBJ2-7; TRBD1 aligns across 9 bases. The sample was sorted CD4+, CD8+, or CD8+CD57+ T cells (not recorded which) from PBMCs. In DNA form, the CDR3 reads TGTGCCAGCACCCCCGGGACAGGGATTTACGAGCAGTACTTC. Residues: CASTPGTGIYEQYF.